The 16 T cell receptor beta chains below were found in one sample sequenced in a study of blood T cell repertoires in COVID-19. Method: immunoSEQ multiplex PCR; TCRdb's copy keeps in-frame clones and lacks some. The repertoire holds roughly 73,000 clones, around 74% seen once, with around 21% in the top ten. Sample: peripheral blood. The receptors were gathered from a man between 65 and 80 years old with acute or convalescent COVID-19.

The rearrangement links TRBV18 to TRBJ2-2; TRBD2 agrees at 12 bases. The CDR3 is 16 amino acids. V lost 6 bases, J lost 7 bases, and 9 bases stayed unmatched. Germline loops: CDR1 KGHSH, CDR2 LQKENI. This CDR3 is CASSVTSGRKDGELFF. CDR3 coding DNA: TGTGCCAGCTCGGTGACTAGCGGGAGAAAGGACGGGGAGCTGTTTTTT.

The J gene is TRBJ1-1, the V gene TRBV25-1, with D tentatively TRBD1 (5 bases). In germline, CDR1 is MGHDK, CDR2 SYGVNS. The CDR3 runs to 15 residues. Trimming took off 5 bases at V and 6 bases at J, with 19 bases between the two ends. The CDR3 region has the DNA TGTGCCAGCAGTCCGAACTCAGGGAACAGAGCTGAAGCTTTCTTT. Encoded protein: CASSPNSGNRAEAFF.

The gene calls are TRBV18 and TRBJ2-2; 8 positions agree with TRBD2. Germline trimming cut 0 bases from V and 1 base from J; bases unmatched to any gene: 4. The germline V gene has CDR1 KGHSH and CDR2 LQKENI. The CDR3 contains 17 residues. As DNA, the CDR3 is TGTGCCAGCTCACCACCGAAGGCGGGAGGGAACACCGGGGAGCTGTTTTTT. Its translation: CASSPPKAGGNTGELFF.

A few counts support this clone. The CDR3 DNA reads as TGTGCCAGCAGCTTAAAGGCGGGAGAGAGGACGCAGTATTTT. It encodes CASSLKAGERTQYF. V gene TRBV7-3 combines with J gene TRBJ2-3; 7 nucleotides match TRBD2. V trimming: 1 base; J trimming: 9 bases; junction bases outside the gene matches: 7. Germline V gives CDR1 SGHTA, CDR2 FQGTGA. The length of the CDR3 is 14 residues.

The CDR3 is CASKQSGANVLTF. In DNA form, the CDR3 reads TGTGCCAGCAAACAGTCTGGGGCCAACGTCCTGACTTTC. This chain connects TRBV6-5 to TRBJ2-6; the D is unclear. Germline V gene data show CDR1 as MNHEY and CDR2 as SVGAGI. V lost 7 bases, J lost 1 base, and 5 bases lay in between. The CDR3 is 13 residues long.

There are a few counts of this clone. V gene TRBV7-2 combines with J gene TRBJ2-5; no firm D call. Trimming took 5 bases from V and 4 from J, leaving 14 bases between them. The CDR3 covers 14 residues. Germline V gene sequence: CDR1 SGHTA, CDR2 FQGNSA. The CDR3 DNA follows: TGTGCCAGCAGCCCAACAGTTCGGTTAGAGACCCAGTACTTC. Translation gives CASSPTVRLETQYF.

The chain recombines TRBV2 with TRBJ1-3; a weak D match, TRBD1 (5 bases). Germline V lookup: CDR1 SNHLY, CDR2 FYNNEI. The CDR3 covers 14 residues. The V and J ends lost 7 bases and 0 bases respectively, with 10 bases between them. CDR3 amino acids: CASNTGGSGNTIYF. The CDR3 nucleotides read TGTGCCAGCAATACGGGGGGCTCTGGAAACACCATATATTTT.

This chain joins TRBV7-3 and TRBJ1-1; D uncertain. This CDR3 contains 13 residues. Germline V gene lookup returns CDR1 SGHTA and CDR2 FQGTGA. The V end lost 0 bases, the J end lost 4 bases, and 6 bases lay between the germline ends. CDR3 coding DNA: TGTGCCAGCAGCTTAACACAGTCCACTGAAGCTTTCTTT. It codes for CASSLTQSTEAFF.

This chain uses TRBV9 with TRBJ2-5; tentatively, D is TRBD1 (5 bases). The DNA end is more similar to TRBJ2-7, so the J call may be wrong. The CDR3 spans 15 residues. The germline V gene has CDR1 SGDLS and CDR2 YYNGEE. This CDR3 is CASSVAPGLSYEQYF. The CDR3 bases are TGTGCCAGCAGCGTAGCCCCAGGGCTCTCCTACGAGCAGTACTTC.

The CDR3 spells CASSWDIGAGELFF. The DNA for the CDR3 is TGTGCCAGCAGTTGGGACATAGGGGCCGGGGAGCTGTTTTTT. V usage is TRBV25-1 and J usage is TRBJ2-2; D is possibly TRBD1 (6 bases). Between the trimmed V and J ends, which lost 5 bases and 6 bases, there was a span of 13 bases. The CDR3 spans 14 residues. Germline CDR1 and CDR2: MGHDK and SYGVNS.

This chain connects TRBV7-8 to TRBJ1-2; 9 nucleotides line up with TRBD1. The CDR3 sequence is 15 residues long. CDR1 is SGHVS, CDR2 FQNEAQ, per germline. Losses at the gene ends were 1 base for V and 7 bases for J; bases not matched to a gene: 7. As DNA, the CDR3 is TGTGCCAGCAGCTTAGAACGGGACAGGGAGGCTGGCTACACCTTC. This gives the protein CASSLERDREAGYTF.

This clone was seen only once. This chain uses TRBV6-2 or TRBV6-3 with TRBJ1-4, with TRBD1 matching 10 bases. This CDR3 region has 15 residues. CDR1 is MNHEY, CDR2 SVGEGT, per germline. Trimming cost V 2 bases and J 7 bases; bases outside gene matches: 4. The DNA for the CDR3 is TGTGCCAGCAGTTACGGGGGGACAGGGGCTGAAAAACTGTTTTTT. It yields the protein CASSYGGTGAEKLFF.

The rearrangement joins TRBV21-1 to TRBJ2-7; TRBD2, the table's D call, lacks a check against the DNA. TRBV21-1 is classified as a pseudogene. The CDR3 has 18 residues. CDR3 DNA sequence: TGTGCCAGCAGCAAACTCGTAGGACTAGCGGGCCCCTCCTACGAGCAGTACTTC. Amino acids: CASSKLVGLAGPSYEQYF.

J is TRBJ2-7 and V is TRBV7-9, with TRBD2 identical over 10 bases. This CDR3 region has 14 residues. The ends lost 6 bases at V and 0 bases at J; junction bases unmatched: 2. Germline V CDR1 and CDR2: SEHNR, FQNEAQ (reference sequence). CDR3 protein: CASRSSGGSYEQYF. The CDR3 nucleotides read TGTGCCAGCAGATCTAGCGGGGGCTCCTACGAGCAGTACTTC.

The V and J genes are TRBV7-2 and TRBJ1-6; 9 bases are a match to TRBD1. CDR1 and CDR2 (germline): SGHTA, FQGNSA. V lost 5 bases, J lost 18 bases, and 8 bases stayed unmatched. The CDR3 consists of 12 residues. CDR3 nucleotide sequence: TGTGCCAGCAGCCCACAGGGGGCCAAGCGCCACTTT. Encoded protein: CASSPQGAKRHF.

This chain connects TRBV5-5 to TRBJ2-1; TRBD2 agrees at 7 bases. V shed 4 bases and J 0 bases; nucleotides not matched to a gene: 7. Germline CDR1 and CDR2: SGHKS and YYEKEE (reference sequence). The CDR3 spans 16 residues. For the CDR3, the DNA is TGTGCCAGCAGCCGGGACTACTTCTCCTCCTACAATGAGCAGTTCTTC. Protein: CASSRDYFSSYNEQFF.